What follows are 32 T cell receptor beta chains derived from one specimen sequenced in a study of shared clonotypes between healthy human individuals. The repertoire was sequenced with immunoSEQ multiplex PCR; TCRdb's copy has only in-frame clones and lacks some. The data contain around 600,000 clones, around 97% of them singletons. The sequenced sample was naive CD4+ T cells sorted from blood. Subset: CD45RA+ positively selected. These receptors originate from a woman younger than 45 in good health.

DNA for the CDR3: TGTGCCATCAGTGATCCCGGGACAGGGGAAACAGATACGCAGTATTTT. This codes for CAISDPGTGETDTQYF. The chain recombines TRBV10-3 with TRBJ2-3; 10 bases agree with TRBD1. The V segment lost 3 bases and the J segment 3 bases; nucleotides outside the gene matches: 6. The CDR3 is made up of 16 amino acids. The V gene's germline CDR1 is ENHRY and CDR2 SYGVKD.

This clone was observed a single time. V is TRBV15 and J is TRBJ1-2; D unresolved. The CDR3 runs to 15 residues. CDR1 and CDR2 from the germline V gene are LNHNV and YYDKDF (reference sequence). The V end lost 1 base, the J end lost 7 bases, and 16 bases lay between the germline ends. The CDR3 region is CATSRVEGGIRGYTF. The CDR3 region has the DNA TGTGCCACCAGCAGAGTCGAGGGAGGGATCCGTGGCTACACCTTC.

A single count supports this clone. The gene calls are TRBV4-2 and TRBJ1-6, with D possibly being TRBD1 (5 bases). V lost 4 bases and J lost 8, with 18 bases in between. Germline CDR1 reads LGHNA; CDR2 reads YNFKEQ. CDR3 size: 16 residues. The DNA for the CDR3 is TGTGCCAGCAGCCCCCGATTGGGACCAAACCATTCACCCCTCCACTTT. Protein product: CASSPRLGPNHSPLHF.

This rearrangement joins TRBV7-9 to TRBJ2-1; D is possibly TRBD2 (6 bases). The CDR3 length is 14 residues. Germline V CDR1 and CDR2: SEHNR, FQNEAQ (reference sequence). Trimming shortened V by 5 bases and J by 2 bases, and 10 bases separated the two germline ends. CDR3 in DNA: TGTGCCAGCAGCAGTTCGGGAGCCTACAATGAGCAGTTCTTC. This codes for CASSSSGAYNEQFF.

The V and J genes are TRBV4-1 and TRBJ2-1; D is perhaps TRBD2 (6 bases). V lost 1 base and J lost 8, with 9 bases in between. This CDR3 is 13 amino acids long. Germline CDR1 and CDR2: MGHRA and YSYEKL. CDR3 in amino acids: CASSQGWEDEQFF. The CDR3 DNA reads TGCGCCAGCAGCCAAGGTTGGGAGGATGAGCAGTTCTTC.

This clone was detected once. The rearrangement uses TRBV6-5 and TRBJ1-1; 7 bases line up with TRBD1. This CDR3 comprises 14 residues. The V and J ends lost 5 bases and 1 base, in that order; junction bases with no gene match: 4. The germline gives CDR1 MNHEY, CDR2 SVGAGI. The CDR3 here is CASSPDRENTEAFF. The CDR3 nucleotides are TGTGCCAGCAGTCCCGACAGGGAGAACACTGAAGCTTTCTTT.

The chain uses TRBV4-2 and TRBJ2-7; tentatively, D is TRBD2 (5 bases). The V end was cut by 5 bases, the J end by 5 bases, with 13 bases between. CDR3 length: 13 residues. Germline V gene sequence: CDR1 LGHNA, CDR2 YNFKEQ. The CDR3: CASSLRAADEQYF. The CDR3 nucleotides are TGTGCCAGCAGCTTGAGGGCTGCGGACGAGCAGTACTTC.

V gene TRBV27 combines with J gene TRBJ1-3, with 8 bases identical to TRBD1. Losses at the gene ends were 3 bases for V and 0 bases for J; bases not matched to a gene: 7. There are 17 residues in the CDR3. Germline V lookup: CDR1 MNHEY, CDR2 SMNVEV (reference sequence). CDR3 in amino acids: CASSFSGQGNSGNTIYF. Written as DNA, the CDR3 is TGTGCCAGCAGTTTCTCCGGACAGGGTAACTCTGGAAACACCATATATTTT.

The chain is built from TRBV6-1 and TRBJ1-1, with D possibly being TRBD1 (5 bases). CDR3 length equals 14 residues. Germline CDR1 MNHNS, CDR2 SASEGT. V lost 6 bases and J lost 4, with 15 bases in between. CDR3 region: CASRFFEGTTEAFF. CDR3 nucleotides: TGTGCCAGCAGGTTTTTCGAGGGGACCACTGAAGCTTTCTTT.

The chain has TRBV7-2 and TRBJ2-1; TRBD2 might be the D (6 bases). V lost 2 bases to trimming and J lost 4 bases, with 12 bases between them. The CDR3 totals 15 residues. CDR1 is SGHTA and CDR2 is FQGNSA in the germline V gene. The DNA of the CDR3 is TGTGCCAGCAGCTTAACCAGCGGGTTTTACAATGAGCAGTTCTTC. This translates into CASSLTSGFYNEQFF. Drawing the rest from reference TRBV7-2 and TRBJ2-1, the complete variable domain is GAGVSQSPSNKVTEKGKDVELRCDPISGHTALYWYRQSLGQGLEFLIYFQGNSAPDKSGLPSDRFSAERTGGSVSTLTIQRTQQEDSAVYLCASSLTSGFYNEQFFGPGTRLTVL.

J is TRBJ1-5 and V is TRBV19; no clear D gene. V lost 6 bases and J 10 bases, leaving 13 bases between the germline ends. The CDR3 covers 12 residues. From germline, CDR1 is LNHDA and CDR2 SQIVND (reference sequence). CDR3 protein: CASRYGLGPQHF. For the CDR3, the DNA is TGTGCCAGTAGGTACGGGCTCGGTCCCCAGCATTTT.

A few counts support this clone. The CDR3 nucleotides are TGCGCCAGCAGCGGACAGGGCAATCAGCCCCAGCATTTT. This encodes CASSGQGNQPQHF. The chain is built from TRBV10-1 and TRBJ1-5, with TRBD1 matching 7 bases. The CDR3 is 13 amino acids. Germline CDR1 and CDR2: WNHNN and SYGVQD (reference sequence). V shed 6 bases and J 2 bases; nucleotides not matched to a gene: 1.

This chain links TRBV7-2 with TRBJ1-2, with 7 bases aligning to TRBD1. This CDR3 has 11 residues. The germline V gene has CDR1 SGHTA and CDR2 FQGNSA. Trimming at V came to 5 bases and at J to 10 bases, leaving 4 bases not matched to a gene. The DNA for the CDR3 is TGTGCCAGCAGCCCGGGACAGATCTACACCTTC. It translates to CASSPGQIYTF.

The rearrangement links TRBV30 to TRBJ2-5; D might be TRBD1 or TRBD2, each matching 5 bases. The V end was cut by 3 bases, the J end by 5 bases, with 10 bases between. Germline-derived CDR1 and CDR2 are GTSNPN and SVGIG (reference sequence). The CDR3 spans 12 residues. In nucleotides, the CDR3 is TGTGCCTGGAGCACAGGCGGGGAGACCCAGTACTTC. It is translated as CAWSTGGETQYF.

V is TRBV27 and J is TRBJ2-1, with D unresolved. Germline-derived CDR1 and CDR2 are MNHEY and SMNVEV (reference sequence). Trimming left V 3 bases short and J 6 bases short, with 18 bases between. The CDR3 has 16 residues. CDR3 residues: CASSFRAGQKLNEQFF. The CDR3 nucleotides are TGTGCCAGCAGTTTCCGGGCCGGCCAGAAGCTCAATGAGCAGTTCTTC.

The chain recombines TRBV18 with TRBJ2-3; 8 bases fit TRBD1. J gave up 4 bases and V 0 bases, and 3 bases lay outside the gene matches. The CDR3 loop spans 15 amino acids. Per the germline V gene, CDR1 is KGHSH and CDR2 is LQKENI. The CDR3 DNA reads as TGTGCCAGCTCACCACCCACGGACAGGGCAGATACGCAGTATTTT. It codes for CASSPPTDRADTQYF. Based on the CDR3 plus reference TRBV18 and TRBJ2-3, the full variable domain is NAGVMQNPRHLVRRRGQEARLRCSPMKGHSHVYWYRQLPEEGLKFMVYLQKENIIDESGMPKERFSAEFPKEGPSILRIQQVVRGDSAAYFCASSPPTDRADTQYFGPGTRLTVL.

This chain uses TRBV5-1 with TRBJ2-7, with 7 bases matching TRBD1. Germline V gene lookup returns CDR1 SGHRS and CDR2 YFSETQ. Trimming took 0 bases from V and 1 from J; bases not matched to a gene: 1. CDR3 length: 14 amino acids. The DNA of the CDR3 is TGCGCCAGCAGCTTGGAGGGGGCGTCCTACGAGCAGTACTTC. As protein: CASSLEGASYEQYF.

The V and J genes are TRBV5-1 and TRBJ2-1; 8 nucleotides align to TRBD2. Germline V gives CDR1 SGHRS, CDR2 YFSETQ. The trim removed 0 bases at V and 10 bases at J, leaving 15 bases unmatched. This CDR3 region has 17 residues. This CDR3 reads CASSLEGGRPVFEEQFF. In DNA, the CDR3 is TGCGCCAGCAGCTTGGAAGGCGGGAGGCCCGTCTTCGAGGAGCAGTTCTTC.

The J gene is TRBJ2-7, the V gene TRBV18, with a weak D call TRBD1 (6 bases). The CDR3 covers 12 residues. Germline-derived CDR1 and CDR2 are KGHSH and LQKENI. Trimming left V 2 bases short and J 7 bases short, with 9 bases between. CDR3 DNA sequence: TGTGCCAGCTCACCAGGGGGCCTGGAGCAGTACTTC. Translated, it gives CASSPGGLEQYF.

The chain joins TRBV6-6 to TRBJ1-3, with no clear D. Trimming left V 5 bases short and J 3 bases short, with 11 bases between. Per germline, CDR1 MNHNY and CDR2 SVGAGI (reference sequence). The CDR3 totals 14 residues. Here the CDR3 reads CASSTQSIGNTIYF. The CDR3 DNA reads as TGTGCCAGCAGTACCCAGAGTATTGGAAACACCATATATTTT.

The chain employs TRBV5-8 and TRBJ2-3; 7 nucleotides line up with TRBD1. With 0 bases clipped from V and 2 bases from J, the junction kept 9 bases outside the gene matches. The CDR3 spans 17 residues. The germline gives CDR1 SGHTS, CDR2 YDEGEE. CDR3 in amino acids: CASSLAFSGQLTDTQYF. Here the CDR3 DNA reads TGTGCCAGCAGCTTGGCCTTTTCGGGACAGCTCACAGATACGCAGTATTTT. Looking up the rest from reference TRBV5-8 and TRBJ2-3 gives the full variable domain: EAGVTQSPTHLIKTRGQQATLRCSPISGHTSVYWYQQALGLGLQFLLWYDEGEERNRGNFPPRFSGRQFPNYSSELNVNALELEDSALYLCASSLAFSGQLTDTQYFGPGTRLTVL.

Note on this clone: Distinct nucleotide sequences in the sample also encode this CDR3. The genes are TRBV28 and TRBJ2-5; D unclear. The J call may not be correct, given that the DNA end is closer to TRBJ2-7. This CDR3 region has 12 residues. CDR1 is MDHEN and CDR2 is SYDVKM in the germline V gene. This CDR3 reads CASSLSGYEQYF. Here the CDR3 DNA reads TGTGCCAGCAGTTTATCGGGCTACGAGCAGTACTTC.

The chain has TRBV28 and TRBJ2-1; 10 positions match TRBD2. Germline V lookup: CDR1 MDHEN, CDR2 SYDVKM. V gave up 11 bases and J gave up 7 bases; unmatched junction bases: 11. CDR3 length: 14 amino acids. CDR3 residues: CAFGGSGRGNEQFF. DNA for the CDR3: TGTGCCTTCGGAGGGAGCGGGAGGGGGAATGAGCAGTTCTTC. The full variable domain, rest sourced from reference TRBV28 and TRBJ2-1, is DVKVTQSSRYLVKRTGEKVFLECVQDMDHENMFWYRQDPGLGLRLIYFSYDVKMKEKGDIPEGYSVSREKKERFSLILESASTNQTSMYLCAFGGSGRGNEQFFGPGTRLTVL.

The chain couples TRBV19 to TRBJ2-6; TRBD1 might be the D (5 bases). The V gene's germline CDR1 is LNHDA and CDR2 SQIVND (reference sequence). The V end was cut by 7 bases, the J end by 0 bases, with 13 bases between. The CDR3 is 16 residues long. The DNA of the CDR3 is TGTGCCAGTAAACGGCAGGGCCGCTCTGGGGCCAACGTCCTGACTTTC. Protein sequence: CASKRQGRSGANVLTF.

The chain recombines TRBV5-1 with TRBJ1-1, with a weak D call TRBD1 (6 bases). The CDR3 has 14 residues. V lost 3 bases and J 0 bases, leaving 9 bases between the germline ends. Germline CDR1 is SGHRS and CDR2 is YFSETQ. The CDR3 nucleotides are TGCGCCAGCAGCTACAGGGCAATGAACACTGAAGCTTTCTTT. Amino acids: CASSYRAMNTEAFF. The whole variable domain, filled in from reference TRBV5-1 and TRBJ1-1, reads KAGVTQTPRYLIKTRGQQVTLSCSPISGHRSVSWYQQTPGQGLQFLFEYFSETQRNKGNFPGRFSGRQFSNSRSEMNVSTLELGDSALYLCASSYRAMNTEAFFGQGTRLTVV.

V gene TRBV5-1 combines with J gene TRBJ2-1, with a possible D match to TRBD2 (5 bases). The CDR3 is 14 amino acids. Trimming stripped 2 bases from V and 4 bases from J, with 10 bases between. From germline, CDR1 is SGHRS and CDR2 YFSETQ. CDR3 coding DNA: TGCGCCAGCAGCTTAGCGGACCCGTACAATGAGCAGTTCTTC. It codes for CASSLADPYNEQFF. Full variable domain (remainder filled in from reference TRBV5-1 and TRBJ2-1): KAGVTQTPRYLIKTRGQQVTLSCSPISGHRSVSWYQQTPGQGLQFLFEYFSETQRNKGNFPGRFSGRQFSNSRSEMNVSTLELGDSALYLCASSLADPYNEQFFGPGTRLTVL.

The V call is TRBV7-9, the J call TRBJ2-3; D possibly corresponds to TRBD1 (6 bases). Germline CDR1 and CDR2: SEHNR and FQNEAQ (reference sequence). The CDR3 is 13 residues long. Trimming pared 5 bases from V and 5 bases from J, leaving 11 bases between. This CDR3 is CASSLRGLDTQYF. CDR3 coding DNA: TGTGCCAGCAGCCTTAGGGGGTTAGATACGCAGTATTTT.

This chain connects TRBV27 to TRBJ2-1; possibly TRBD1 or TRBD2 for D (5 bases each). V was trimmed by 7 bases and J by 6 bases, leaving 16 bases between them. Germline CDR1 and CDR2: MNHEY and SMNVEV (reference sequence). CDR3 length: 14 amino acids. The CDR3 nucleotides read TGTGCCAGCACCCCACTTCGGGGCTTCAATGAGCAGTTCTTC. It translates to CASTPLRGFNEQFF.

The V and J genes are TRBV19 and TRBJ1-5; 11 positions match TRBD1. Germline lookup yields CDR1 LNHDA and CDR2 SQIVND (reference sequence). Unmatched junction bases numbered 6, after V lost 5 bases and J lost 3 bases. This CDR3 has 16 residues. The DNA of the CDR3 is TGTGCCAGTAGTCTCCGGGACAGGGGGTACAATCAGCCCCAGCATTTT. The encoded protein is CASSLRDRGYNQPQHF.

V gene TRBV6-5 combines with J gene TRBJ2-5; D call uncertain. CDR1 and CDR2 from the germline V gene are MNHEY and SVGAGI. V was cut by 0 bases and J by 0 bases, with 11 bases left in between. This CDR3 has 16 residues. The CDR3 DNA sequence: TGTGCCAGCAGTTACTCGAAACTTGGGTACCAAGAGACCCAGTACTTC. Its protein product is CASSYSKLGYQETQYF.

This rearrangement joins TRBV6-5 to TRBJ1-1; no definite D call. Trimming stripped 0 bases from V and 0 bases from J, with 8 bases between. The V gene's germline CDR1 is MNHEY and CDR2 SVGAGI. The CDR3 sequence is 15 residues long. The CDR3 protein is CASSYSRNMNTEAFF. For the CDR3, the DNA is TGTGCCAGCAGTTACTCGAGGAACATGAACACTGAAGCTTTCTTT.

The V gene is TRBV9, the J gene TRBJ1-2; 7 bases align to TRBD1. CDR1 and CDR2 (germline): SGDLS, YYNGEE. Trimming removed 3 bases from V and 3 bases from J; junction bases left unmatched: 11. CDR3 length: 16 residues. The CDR3 DNA follows: TGTGCCAGCAGCGCCCAAGCGACAGGGAAGGACTATGGCTACACCTTC. Translation: CASSAQATGKDYGYTF.